Given below is one T cell receptor (beta chain) in context. Its cognate antigen is unknown. This sample was taken from a study of T cells expressing NK-cell markers. In the study overall: Repertoires of TCR beta were obtained from T cells sorted as CD3+CD56+NKG2C+, CD3+CD56+NKG2C- and CD3+CD56-NKG2C+. Sequenced donors, eight in total, included seven who were HCMV-seropositive and one who was seronegative.

Germline V gene lookup returns CDR1 SGHTA and CDR2 FQGNSA. CDR3 length: 17 residues. TCRdb re-called the 5' RACE reads; one entry per CDR3 protein, DNA not given. Its table lists about 540,000 distinct CDR3 sequences. General study results and limits: In four donors, these clonotypes also led the CD3+CD56-NKG2C+ fraction. Top CD8+ clonotypes included the dominant CD3+CD56+NKG2C+ clonotypes in a handful of donors.

This sequence joins TRBV7-2 and TRBJ1-1. The receptor comes from a man younger than 35 in good health. Sequencing was carried out using blood T cells: a sorted CD56 or NKG2C T cell subset, CD4+ or CD8+ T cells, or bulk PBMC T cells (not recorded which). CDR3 protein: CASSSPRRPTLNTEAFF.